The clone carrying this T cell receptor beta chain was found many times. No antigen is known for it. V lost 0 bases and J lost 6, with 12 bases in between. Germline loops: CDR1 LGHNA, CDR2 YSLEER. This CDR3 contains 15 residues. Libraries for naive CD8 T cells, which were made from approximately 20,000 to 980,000 sorted cells, drew on 10%, 30% or 50% of the RNA. Preparation of the bulk TCR libraries relied on previously described methods and listed TCR primers. MiXCR was run by TCRdb on the PCR reads, yielding one entry per CDR3 protein. The repertoire holds 600,000 to 650,000 distinct CDR3 sequences, with just under 20% as singletons. This record comes from a study of molecular identifiers for immune sequencing clone quantification. Study-wide results and limits: For highly expanded clones, sizes could be underestimated when identical TCR molecules share a barcode.

This chain uses TRBV4-3 with TRBJ1-5; possibly TRBD1 for D (5 bases). This TCR was recovered from a human donor in good health. Some libraries in this study had Jurkat cell RNA spiked in. Sample: naive CD8+ T cells from blood, with Jurkat cell RNA spiked in. Noted subset: FACS-sorted CD8+CD4-CCR7+CD45RA+ naive T cells. CDR3 nucleotide sequence: TGCGCCAGCAGCCAAGATTGGGCAGGGACTCAGCCCCAGCATTTT. It specifies CASSQDWAGTQPQHF.